These T cell receptor beta chains were read from a single sample in a study of neurological immune-mediated disorders. TCRdb reprocessed the 5' RACE reads via MiXCR and lists one record per CDR3 protein. This sample yields more than 50,000 distinct CDR3 sequences, of which more than 20% are seen a single time; roughly 4.6% belongs to the top ten. Sequenced: PBMCs. All receptors derive from a man between 60 and 75 years old with HTLV-1-associated myelopathy (HAM/TSP). The conserved cysteine and the conserved F or W are not part of the CDR3 here.

V	J	CDR3
TRBV12-3/TRBV12-4	TRBJ2-3	ASSPSLSGRGPRTDTQY
TRBV9	TRBJ2-4	ASSVGGAQPNIQY
TRBV4-1	TRBJ1-1	ASSQEEGRPF
TRBV6-1	TRBJ1-4	ASRLRGVESEKLF
TRBV20-1	TRBJ1-1	SAREFGHLNTEAF
TRBV20-1	TRBJ2-7	SGGTSVYGEQY
TRBV3-1	TRBJ2-1	ASSQGEGIHNEQF
TRBV20-1	TRBJ2-3	SAPGGYSTDTQY
TRBV5-1	TRBJ2-3	ASSLSGSGDTQY
TRBV6-6	TRBJ1-1	ASTTLDGVTEAF
TRBV7-9	TRBJ2-5	ASSFPARGETQY
TRBV5-4	TRBJ2-7	ASSLAERRGTGAVD
TRBV20-1	TRBJ2-5	SVKAASLETQY
TRBV6-6	TRBJ2-7	ASSYSGDAYEQY
TRBV20-1	TRBJ1-2	SARDAAGRFSYGYT
TRBV10-1	TRBJ2-2	ASSRGQGDTGELF
TRBV20-1	TRBJ1-5	SATPGTGGSQPQH
TRBV7-8	TRBJ1-2	ASSPTRQGVDYGYT
TRBV5-1	TRBJ1-1	ASSRVQGAEAF
TRBV20-1	TRBJ2-2	SARDRRTGELF
TRBV10-3	TRBJ2-7	AISESQGQGNEQY
TRBV4-1	TRBJ2-6	ASSPQTGQGYGANVLT